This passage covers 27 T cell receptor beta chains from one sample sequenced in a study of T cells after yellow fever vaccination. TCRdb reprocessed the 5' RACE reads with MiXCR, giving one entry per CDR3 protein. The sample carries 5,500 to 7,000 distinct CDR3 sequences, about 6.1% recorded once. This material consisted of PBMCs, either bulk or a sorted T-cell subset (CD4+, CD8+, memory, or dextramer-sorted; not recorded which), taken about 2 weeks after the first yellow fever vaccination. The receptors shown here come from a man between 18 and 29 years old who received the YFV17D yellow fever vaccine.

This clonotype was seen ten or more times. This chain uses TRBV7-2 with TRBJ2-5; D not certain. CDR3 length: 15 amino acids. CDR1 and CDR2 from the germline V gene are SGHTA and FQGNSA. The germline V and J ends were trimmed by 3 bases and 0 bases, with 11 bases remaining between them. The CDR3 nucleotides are TGTGCCAGCAGCTTCTCCCTTCTGTACCAAGAGACCCAGTACTTC. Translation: CASSFSLLYQETQYF.

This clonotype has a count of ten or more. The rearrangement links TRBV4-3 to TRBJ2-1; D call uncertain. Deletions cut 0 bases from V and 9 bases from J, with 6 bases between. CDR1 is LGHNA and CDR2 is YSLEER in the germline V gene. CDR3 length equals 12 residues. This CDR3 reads CASSQDRVEQFF. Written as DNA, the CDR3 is TGCGCCAGCAGCCAAGATCGGGTTGAGCAGTTCTTC.

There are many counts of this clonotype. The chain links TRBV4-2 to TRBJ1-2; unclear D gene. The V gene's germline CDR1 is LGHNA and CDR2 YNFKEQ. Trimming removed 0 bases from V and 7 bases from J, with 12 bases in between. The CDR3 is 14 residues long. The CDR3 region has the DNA TGTGCCAGCAGCCAAGAGAACGCGGACGGTGGCTACACCTTC. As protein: CASSQENADGGYTF.

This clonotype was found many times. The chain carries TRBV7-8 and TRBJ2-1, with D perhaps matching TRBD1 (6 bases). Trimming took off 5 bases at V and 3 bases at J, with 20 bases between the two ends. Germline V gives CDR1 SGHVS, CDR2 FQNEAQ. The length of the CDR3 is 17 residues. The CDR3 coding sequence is TGTGCCAGCAGCCCAGAACAGGGAAGGCCCAGCTACAATGAGCAGTTCTTC. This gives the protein CASSPEQGRPSYNEQFF.

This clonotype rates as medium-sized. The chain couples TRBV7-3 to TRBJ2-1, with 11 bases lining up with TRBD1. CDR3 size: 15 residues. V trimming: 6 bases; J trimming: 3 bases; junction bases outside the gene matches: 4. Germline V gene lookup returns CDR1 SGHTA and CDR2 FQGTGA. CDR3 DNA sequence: TGTGCCAGCAGTCCCGGGACAGGGGGCTACAATGAGCAGTTCTTC. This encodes CASSPGTGGYNEQFF. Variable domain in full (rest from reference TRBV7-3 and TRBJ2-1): GAGVSQTPSNKVTEKGKYVELRCDPISGHTALYWYRQSLGQGPEFLIYFQGTGAADDSGLPNDRFFAVRPEGSVSTLKIQRTERGDSAVYLCASSPGTGGYNEQFFGPGTRLTVL.

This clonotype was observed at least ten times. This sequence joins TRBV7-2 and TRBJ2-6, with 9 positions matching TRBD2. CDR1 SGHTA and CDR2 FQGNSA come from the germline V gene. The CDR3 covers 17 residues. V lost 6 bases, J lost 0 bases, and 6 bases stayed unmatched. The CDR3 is CASRASGALSGANVLTF. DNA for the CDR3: TGTGCCAGCAGGGCTAGCGGGGCTCTCTCTGGGGCCAACGTCCTGACTTTC.

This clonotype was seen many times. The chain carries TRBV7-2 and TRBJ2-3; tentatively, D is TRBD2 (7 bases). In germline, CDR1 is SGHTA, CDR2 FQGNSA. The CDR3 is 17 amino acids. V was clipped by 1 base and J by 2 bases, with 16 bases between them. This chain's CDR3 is CASSLGWGGGNTDTQYF. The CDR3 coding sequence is TGTGCCAGCAGCTTAGGCTGGGGGGGCGGAAACACAGATACGCAGTATTTT.

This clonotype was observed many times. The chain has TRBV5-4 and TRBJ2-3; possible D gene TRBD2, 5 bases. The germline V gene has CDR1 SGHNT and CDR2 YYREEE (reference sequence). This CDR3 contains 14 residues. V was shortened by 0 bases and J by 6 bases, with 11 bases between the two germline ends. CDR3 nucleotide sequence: TGTGCCAGCAGCTTGGCGGTAGCGCGGGATACGCAGTATTTT. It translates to CASSLAVARDTQYF.

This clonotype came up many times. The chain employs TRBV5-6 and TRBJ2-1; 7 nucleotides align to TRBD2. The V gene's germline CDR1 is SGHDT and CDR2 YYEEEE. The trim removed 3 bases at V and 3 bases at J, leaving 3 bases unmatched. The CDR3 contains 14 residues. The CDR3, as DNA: TGTGCCAGCAGCTGGGGGGGAAACTACAATGAGCAGTTCTTC. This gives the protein CASSWGGNYNEQFF.

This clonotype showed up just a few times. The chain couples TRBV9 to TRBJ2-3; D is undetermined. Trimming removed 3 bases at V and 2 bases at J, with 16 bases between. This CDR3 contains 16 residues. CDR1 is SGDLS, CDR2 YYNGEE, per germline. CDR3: CASSAPGRIITDTQYF. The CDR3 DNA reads TGTGCCAGCAGCGCCCCAGGACGGATAATCACAGATACGCAGTATTTT. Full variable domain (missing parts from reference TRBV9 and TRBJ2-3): DSGVTQTPKHLITATGQRVTLRCSPRSGDLSVYWYQQSLDQGLQFLIQYYNGEERAKGNILERFSAQQFPDLHSELNLSSLELGDSALYFCASSAPGRIITDTQYFGPGTRLTVL.

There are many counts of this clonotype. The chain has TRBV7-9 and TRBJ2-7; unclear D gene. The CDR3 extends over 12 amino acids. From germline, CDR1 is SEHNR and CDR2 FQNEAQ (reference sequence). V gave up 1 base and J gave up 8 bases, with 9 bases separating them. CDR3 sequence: CASSLGRYKQYV. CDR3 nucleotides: TGTGCCAGCAGCTTAGGGCGTTATAAGCAGTACGTC.

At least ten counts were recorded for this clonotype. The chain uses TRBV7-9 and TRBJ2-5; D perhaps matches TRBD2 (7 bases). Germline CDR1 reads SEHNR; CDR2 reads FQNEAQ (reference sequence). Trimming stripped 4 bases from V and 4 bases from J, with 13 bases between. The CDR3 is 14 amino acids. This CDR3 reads CASSWGPGGETQYF. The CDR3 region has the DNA TGTGCCAGCAGCTGGGGGCCGGGGGGAGAGACCCAGTACTTC.

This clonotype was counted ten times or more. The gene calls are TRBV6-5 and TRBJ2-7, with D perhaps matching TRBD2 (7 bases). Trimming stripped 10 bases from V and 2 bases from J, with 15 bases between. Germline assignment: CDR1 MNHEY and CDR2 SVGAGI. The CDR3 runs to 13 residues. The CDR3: CATTEGGAYEQYF. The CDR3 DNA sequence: TGTGCCACCACGGAGGGGGGGGCCTACGAGCAGTACTTC.

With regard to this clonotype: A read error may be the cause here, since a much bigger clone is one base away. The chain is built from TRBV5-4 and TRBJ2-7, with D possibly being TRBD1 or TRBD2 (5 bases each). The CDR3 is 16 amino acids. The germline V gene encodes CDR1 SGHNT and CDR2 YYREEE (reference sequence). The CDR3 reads CASSLAGAGSPYDQYF. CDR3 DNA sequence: TGTGCCAGCAGCTTGGCTGGGGCAGGGAGTCCCTACGATCAGTACTTC.

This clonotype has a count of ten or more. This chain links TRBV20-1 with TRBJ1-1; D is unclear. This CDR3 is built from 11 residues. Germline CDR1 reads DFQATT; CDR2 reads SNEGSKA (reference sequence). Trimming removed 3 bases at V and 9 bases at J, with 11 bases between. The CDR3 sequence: CSASDFSKAFF. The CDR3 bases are TGCAGTGCTAGTGACTTCTCAAAAGCTTTCTTT.

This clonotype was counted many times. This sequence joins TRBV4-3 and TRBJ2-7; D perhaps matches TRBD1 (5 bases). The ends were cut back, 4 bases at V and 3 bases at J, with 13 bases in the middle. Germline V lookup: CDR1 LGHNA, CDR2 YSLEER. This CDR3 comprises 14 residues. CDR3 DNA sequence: TGCGCCAGCAGCCTACTGCCACAGGACTACGAGCAGTACTTC. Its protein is CASSLLPQDYEQYF.

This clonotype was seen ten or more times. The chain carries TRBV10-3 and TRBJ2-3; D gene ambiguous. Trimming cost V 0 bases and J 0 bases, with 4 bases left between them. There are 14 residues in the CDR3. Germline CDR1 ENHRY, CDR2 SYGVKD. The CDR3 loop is CAISESTSTDTQYF. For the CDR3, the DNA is TGTGCCATCAGTGAGTCAACCAGCACAGATACGCAGTATTTT.

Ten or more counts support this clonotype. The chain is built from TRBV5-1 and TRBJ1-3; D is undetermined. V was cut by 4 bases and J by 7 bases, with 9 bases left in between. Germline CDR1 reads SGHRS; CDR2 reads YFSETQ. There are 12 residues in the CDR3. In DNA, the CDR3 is TGCGCCAGCAGCCCGGAGGGTAACACCATATATTTT. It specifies CASSPEGNTIYF.

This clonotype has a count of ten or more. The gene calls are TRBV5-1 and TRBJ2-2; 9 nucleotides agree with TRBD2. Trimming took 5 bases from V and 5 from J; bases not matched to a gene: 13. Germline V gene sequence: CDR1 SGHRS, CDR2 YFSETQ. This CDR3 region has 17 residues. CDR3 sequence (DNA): TGCGCCAGCAGACTAGATGCGCGGGGGGGCCGGACCGGGGAGCTGTTTTTT. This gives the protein CASRLDARGGRTGELFF.

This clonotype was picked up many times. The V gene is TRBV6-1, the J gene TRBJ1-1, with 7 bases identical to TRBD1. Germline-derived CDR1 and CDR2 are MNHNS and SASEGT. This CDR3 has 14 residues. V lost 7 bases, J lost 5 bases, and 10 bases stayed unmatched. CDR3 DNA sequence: TGTGCCAGCACGGAAGGGGGCGCGGGGACTGAAGCTTTCTTT. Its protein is CASTEGGAGTEAFF.

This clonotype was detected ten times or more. CDR3: CASSSTVYNYGYTF. Here the CDR3 DNA reads TGTGCCAGTAGTTCGACGGTGTATAACTATGGCTACACCTTC. V gene TRBV19 combines with J gene TRBJ1-2; D gene unclear. This CDR3 has 14 residues. Between the trimmed V and J ends, which lost 5 bases and 1 base, there was a span of 11 bases. CDR1 is LNHDA and CDR2 is SQIVND in the germline V gene (reference sequence).

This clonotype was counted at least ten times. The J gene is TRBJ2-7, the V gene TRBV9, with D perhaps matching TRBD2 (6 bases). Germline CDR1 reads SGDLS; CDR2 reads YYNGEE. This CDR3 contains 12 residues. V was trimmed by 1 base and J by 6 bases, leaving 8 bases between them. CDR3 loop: CASSVSGSEQYF. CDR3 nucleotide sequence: TGTGCCAGCAGCGTAAGCGGGTCCGAGCAGTACTTC.

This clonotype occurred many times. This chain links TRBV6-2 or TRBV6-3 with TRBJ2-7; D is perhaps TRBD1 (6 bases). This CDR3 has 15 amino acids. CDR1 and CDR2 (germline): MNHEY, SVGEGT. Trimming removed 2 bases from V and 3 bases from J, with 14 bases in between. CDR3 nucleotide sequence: TGTGCCAGCAGTTACGTTCCAGGACAGATCTACGAGCAGTACGTC. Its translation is CASSYVPGQIYEQYV.

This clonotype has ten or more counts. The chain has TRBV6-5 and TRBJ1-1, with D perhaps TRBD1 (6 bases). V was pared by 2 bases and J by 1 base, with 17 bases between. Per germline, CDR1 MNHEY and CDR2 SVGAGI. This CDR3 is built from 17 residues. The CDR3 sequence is CASSYGGASTGNTEAFF. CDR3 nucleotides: TGTGCCAGCAGTTACGGGGGGGCCTCGACAGGGAACACTGAAGCTTTCTTT.

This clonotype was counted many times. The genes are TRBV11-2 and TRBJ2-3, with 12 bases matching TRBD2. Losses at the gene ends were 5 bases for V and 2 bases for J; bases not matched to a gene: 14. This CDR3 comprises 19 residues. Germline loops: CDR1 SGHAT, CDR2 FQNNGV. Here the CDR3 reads CASSEEPPTSGGNTDTQYF. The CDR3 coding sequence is TGTGCCAGCAGCGAAGAGCCCCCCACTAGCGGGGGGAACACAGATACGCAGTATTTT. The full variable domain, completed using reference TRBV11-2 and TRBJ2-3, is EAGVAQSPRYKIIEKRQSVAFWCNPISGHATLYWYQQILGQGPKLLIQFQNNGVVDDSQLPKDRFSAERLKGVDSTLKIQPAKLEDSAVYLCASSEEPPTSGGNTDTQYFGPGTRLTVL.

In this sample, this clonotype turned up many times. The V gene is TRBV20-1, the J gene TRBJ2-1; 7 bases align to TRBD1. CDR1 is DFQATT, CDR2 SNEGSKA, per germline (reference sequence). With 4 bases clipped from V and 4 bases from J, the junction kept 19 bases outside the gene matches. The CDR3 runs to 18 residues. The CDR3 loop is CSANGWGQHDISYNEQFF. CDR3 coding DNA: TGCAGTGCTAACGGGTGGGGACAGCACGACATCAGTTACAATGAGCAGTTCTTC.

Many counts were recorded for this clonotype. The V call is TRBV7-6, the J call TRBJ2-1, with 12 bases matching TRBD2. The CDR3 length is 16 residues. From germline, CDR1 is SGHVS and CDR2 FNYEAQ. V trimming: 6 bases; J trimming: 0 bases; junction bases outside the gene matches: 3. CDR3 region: CASRGLAGSSYNEQFF. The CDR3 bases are TGTGCCAGCAGAGGACTAGCGGGGAGCTCCTACAATGAGCAGTTCTTC.